The 17 T cell receptor beta chains below were found in one sample sequenced in a study of CD8 T cells in ankylosing spondylitis. TCRdb passed the 5' RACE reads through MiXCR, listing each CDR3 protein once. Among about 360,000 distinct CDR3 sequences listed, 20% were seen once. The sample taken for sequencing was blood, either unsorted or a sorted T cell fraction (not recorded which). The receptors derive from a male donor with ankylosing spondylitis or in good health (not recorded which).

The chain has TRBV12-3 or TRBV12-4 and TRBJ2-5; D remains unclear. Trimming stripped 6 bases from V and 5 bases from J, with 16 bases between. This CDR3 has 14 residues. CDR3 DNA sequence: TGTGCCAGCAGCCCCTTCCCGGGTGGGGAGACCCAGTACTTC. It codes for CASSPFPGGETQYF.

This chain connects TRBV5-5 to TRBJ2-2, with D perhaps TRBD1 or TRBD2 (5 bases each). The CDR3 consists of 16 residues. Between the trimmed V and J ends, which lost 1 base and 4 bases, there was a span of 14 bases. Per the germline V gene, CDR1 is SGHKS and CDR2 is YYEKEE (reference sequence). The DNA of the CDR3 is TGTGCCAGCAGCTTGTTGGGCAGGGACCCCACCGGGGAGCTGTTTTTT. Its protein is CASSLLGRDPTGELFF.

The table lists this clonotype with a few counts. The chain links TRBV27 to TRBJ2-7; 9 bases line up with TRBD2. The CDR3 spans 15 residues. Per the germline V gene, CDR1 is MNHEY and CDR2 is SMNVEV (reference sequence). Unmatched junction bases numbered 9, after V lost 3 bases and J lost 6 bases. The CDR3 DNA reads as TGTGCCAGCAGTTTGCTGGGCGGGGGGGCTGGCGAGCAGTACTTC. Translating gives CASSLLGGGAGEQYF.

This chain uses TRBV20-1 with TRBJ1-3; D not resolved. Germline-derived CDR1 and CDR2 are DFQATT and SNEGSKA (reference sequence). Between the trimmed V and J ends, which lost 1 base and 0 bases, there was a span of 19 bases. This CDR3 spans 18 amino acids. This chain's CDR3 is CSARGRAPDKYSGNTIYF. CDR3 coding DNA: TGCAGTGCTAGAGGGCGGGCCCCAGATAAGTACTCTGGAAACACCATATATTTT.

The chain carries TRBV7-9 and TRBJ2-3, with a weak D call TRBD2 (7 bases). V gave up 2 bases and J gave up 2 bases, with 17 bases separating them. This CDR3 comprises 17 residues. The germline CDR1 and CDR2 sequences are SEHNR and FQNEAQ (reference sequence). The CDR3 region has the DNA TGTGCCAGCAGCTTAACAGGCGGGGGCCCCATCACAGATACGCAGTATTTT. It yields the protein CASSLTGGGPITDTQYF.

This rearrangement joins TRBV6-5 to TRBJ2-1; 8 bases fit TRBD2. The CDR3 contains 19 residues. Germline CDR1 is MNHEY and CDR2 is SVGAGI. The J segment lost 7 bases and the V segment lost 4 bases, leaving 21 bases of the junction unmatched. This CDR3 is CASSSPQSSGTSYWNEQFF. The CDR3 bases are TGTGCCAGCAGTTCTCCACAATCCTCCGGGACTAGTTATTGGAATGAGCAGTTCTTC.

The chain has TRBV27 and TRBJ2-7; D possibly corresponds to TRBD1 (6 bases). The V gene's germline CDR1 is MNHEY and CDR2 SMNVEV (reference sequence). The CDR3 loop spans 14 amino acids. The V end was cut by 3 bases, the J end by 6 bases, with 15 bases between. CDR3 loop: CASSFYNTGREQYF. The CDR3 region has the DNA TGTGCCAGCAGTTTCTACAACACAGGGCGCGAGCAGTACTTC.

In this sample, this clonotype turned up a few times. The J gene is TRBJ2-3, the V gene TRBV5-6; 9 bases map to TRBD2. There are 14 residues in the CDR3. Germline V gives CDR1 SGHDT, CDR2 YYEEEE. The V gene end was trimmed by 3 bases and the J gene end by 6 bases; junction bases not matched to a gene: 5. The CDR3 DNA reads as TGTGCCAGCAGCTCGGGACTAGCATGGGATACGCAGTATTTT. Translating gives CASSSGLAWDTQYF.

This clonotype was seen only a few times. The J gene is TRBJ2-7, the V gene TRBV10-3; TRBD2 agrees at 12 bases. The CDR3 has 15 residues. The V segment lost 6 bases and the J segment 2 bases; nucleotides outside the gene matches: 5. In germline, CDR1 is ENHRY, CDR2 SYGVKD. This CDR3 reads CAIREASGGAYEQYF. The CDR3 coding sequence is TGTGCCATCAGGGAAGCTAGCGGGGGGGCCTACGAGCAGTACTTC.

This clonotype was detected only a few times. This chain connects TRBV12-3 or TRBV12-4 to TRBJ2-7; tentatively, D is TRBD1 (6 bases). V lost 5 bases to trimming and J lost 2 bases, with 13 bases between them. CDR3 length: 14 residues. CDR3 DNA: TGTGCCAGCAGTCTTAGGACAGACCCCTACGAGCAGTACTTC. It is translated as CASSLRTDPYEQYF.

This clonotype occurred a few times. The rearrangement links TRBV6-6 to TRBJ2-5; possible D gene TRBD1, 6 bases. The CDR3 runs 12 residues. Trimming stripped 8 bases from V and 5 bases from J, with 12 bases between. Germline V CDR1 and CDR2: MNHNY, SVGAGI (reference sequence). As DNA, the CDR3 is TGTGCCAGCCAAAAGGGGGACGAGACCCAGTACTTC. It is translated as CASQKGDETQYF.

This clonotype turned up a few times. This chain links TRBV19 with TRBJ2-7; a weak D match, TRBD1 (6 bases). V lost 4 bases and J lost 3, with 13 bases in between. CDR1 LNHDA and CDR2 SQIVND come from the germline V gene (reference sequence). There are 14 residues in the CDR3. CDR3 DNA sequence: TGTGCCAGTAGTAACGGACAGACCGACTACGAGCAGTACTTC. Translated, it gives CASSNGQTDYEQYF.

The chain has TRBV6-1 and TRBJ1-2, with 8 bases that match TRBD1. The V segment lost 5 bases and the J segment 8 bases; nucleotides outside the gene matches: 13. The CDR3 extends over 15 amino acids. The germline CDR1 and CDR2 sequences are MNHNS and SASEGT. CDR3 protein: CASSQSLRGQEGYTF. The CDR3 DNA is TGTGCCAGCAGTCAGAGCCTCAGGGGGCAGGAAGGCTACACCTTC.

This clonotype was found a few times. The chain is built from TRBV4-1 and TRBJ2-2; 10 bases align to TRBD2. After removal of 2 bases from V and 5 bases from J, the junction contained 23 bases not matched to a gene. Per the germline V gene, CDR1 is MGHRA and CDR2 is YSYEKL. This CDR3 region has 22 residues. CDR3 sequence reads: CASSQNIESMASGGSKTGELFF. In DNA, the CDR3 is TGCGCCAGCAGCCAAAACATCGAGTCGATGGCTAGCGGGGGTAGTAAGACCGGGGAGCTGTTTTTT.

The V call is TRBV11-2, the J call TRBJ2-5; D may be TRBD1 or TRBD2 (5 bases each). Germline loops: CDR1 SGHAT, CDR2 FQNNGV. Trimming left V 3 bases short and J 5 bases short, with 10 bases between. The CDR3 is made up of 13 amino acids. The CDR3 reads CASSLVGDETQYF. CDR3 nucleotides: TGTGCCAGCAGCTTGGTAGGGGACGAGACCCAGTACTTC.

In this sample, this clonotype turned up a few times. The V call is TRBV10-2, the J call TRBJ2-1; D is unresolved. The V gene lost 5 bases and the J gene lost 9 bases, with 11 bases spanning the gap. Germline lookup yields CDR1 WSHSY and CDR2 SAAADI. The CDR3 extends over 12 amino acids. CDR3 DNA: TGCGCCAGCAGTCCTCTCTACGGTGAGCAGTTCTTC. It specifies CASSPLYGEQFF.

This clonotype was detected only a few times. The chain uses TRBV29-1 and TRBJ2-4; the D is unclear. The germline gives CDR1 SQVTM, CDR2 ANQGSEA. V was shortened by 0 bases and J by 0 bases, with 21 bases between the two germline ends. The CDR3 has 19 amino acids. The CDR3: CSVEDRPRAGGIAKNIQYF. CDR3 sequence (DNA): TGCAGCGTTGAAGATCGCCCCCGGGCAGGCGGCATAGCCAAAAACATTCAGTACTTC. The full variable domain, rest sourced from reference TRBV29-1 and TRBJ2-4, is SAVISQKPSRDICQRGTSLTIQCQVDSQVTMMFWYRQQPGQSLTLIATANQGSEATYESGFVIDKFPISRPNLTFSTLTVSNMSPEDSSIYLCSVEDRPRAGGIAKNIQYFGAGTRLSVL.